Sequencing of this T cell receptor (beta chain) was carried out in a study of T cells in localized non-small cell lung cancer (dated by TCRdb to 2020 to 2022). General notes on the study: The study examined T cell repertoires in under 300 patients with early-stage NSCLC and compared tumors with uninvolved tumor-adjacent lungs. All 240 or so NSCLC patients in the cohort were treatment-naive and had localized lung tumors that were resected. The mean age of the NSCLC patients was just over 65 years, with 120 to 150 men and around 100 women. Study-wide conclusions, independent of this receptor: Because the study design was exploratory, TCR variables were selected using unadjusted p-values without false-discovery rate correction. Because multi-region tumor sequencing was not performed, intratumor heterogeneity could not be ruled out. A median of about 61 of the top 100 tumor clones turned up in the paired uninvolved adjacent lung, and approximately 30 of those clones also ranked among the top 100 of that same adjacent lung. Longer overall survival was associated with higher blood T cell density, whereas shorter survival was associated with higher adjacent-lung clonality. Uninvolved tumor-adjacent lung showed the highest T cell clonality, higher than tumor, which suggests more focused antigenic responses in the uninvolved tumor-adjacent lung.

At diagnosis, peripheral blood, uninvolved tumor-adjacent lung and tumor were collected and stored as a combination of fresh-frozen and FFPE material. Blood samples were analyzed as peripheral blood mononuclear cells for TCR repertoire profiling. With regard to this clone: The specificity of this receptor is unknown. No qualities accompany the bases; no much larger clone lies one base away.

The germline V end is reduced by 5 bases and the J end by 0 bases; junction bases left unmatched: 13. CDR1 and CDR2 (SGHTA, FQGNSA) derive from the germline V gene. The CDR3 measures 17 amino acids from cysteine to phenylalanine. Only the CDR3 part of the read is kept: 51 bases, read in frame from the first base. The immunoSEQ Assay was used to sequence TCR beta CDR3 regions from DNA. As for how the authors treated the data: T cell density was computed as TCR beta template counts normalized to usable DNA estimated by amplifying housekeeping genes. Richness was estimated with the preseqR package, extrapolating to 400,000 templates for PBMC samples and 120,000 templates for tissue samples. Clonality was taken to be one minus Pielou's evenness. To identify tissue-enriched TCRs, differential abundance testing was run on productive amino-acid clonotypes with a minimum total count of 5 and an alpha of 0.1. Repertoire overlap between compartments was quantified with the Jaccard Index and Morisita Overlap Index. GLIPH grouped TCR beta CDR3s together with public tetramer-defined viral CDR3s, and a viral motif had to include at least three viral sequences and show V-gene enrichment. The clones in this table, taken by TCRdb from immuneACCESS, are in-frame only. Not every clone is retained; where verified, under half of the shortfall comes from an unresolved V gene, and the cause of the rest is unknown. V and J calls plus clone size are reproduced from that table; the DNA served to infer D and trimming. This sample lists more than 9,000 clones; about 80% were detected once. The ten largest make up about 33% of the sample.

The source is a male donor older than 55 with stage I lung adenocarcinoma. This sample comprised peripheral blood, obtained before any cancer treatment. Recombination joined TRBV7-2 with TRBJ2-7; 7 bases in between match TRBD2. The CDR3 protein: CASSPTRSGVSSYEQYF. DNA sequence: TGTGCCAGCAGCCCTACCAGAAGCGGGGTTAGCTCCTACGAGCAGTACTTC.